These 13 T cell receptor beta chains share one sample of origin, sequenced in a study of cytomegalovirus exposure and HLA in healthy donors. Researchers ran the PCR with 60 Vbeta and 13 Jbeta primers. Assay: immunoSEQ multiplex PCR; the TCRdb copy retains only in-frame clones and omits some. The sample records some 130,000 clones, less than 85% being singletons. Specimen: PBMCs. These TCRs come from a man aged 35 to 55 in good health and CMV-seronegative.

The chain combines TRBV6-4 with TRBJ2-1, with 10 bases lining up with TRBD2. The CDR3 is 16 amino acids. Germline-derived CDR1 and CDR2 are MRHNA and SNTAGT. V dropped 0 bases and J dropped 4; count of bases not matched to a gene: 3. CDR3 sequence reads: CASSDSMGLAYNEQFF. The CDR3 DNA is TGTGCCAGCAGTGACTCTATGGGACTAGCGTACAATGAGCAGTTCTTC.

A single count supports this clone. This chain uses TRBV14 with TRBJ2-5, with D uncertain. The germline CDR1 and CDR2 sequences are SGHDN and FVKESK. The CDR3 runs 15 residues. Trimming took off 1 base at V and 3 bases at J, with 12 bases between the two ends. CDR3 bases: TGTGCCAGCAGCCAAGGGCGGAACGGAGAAGAGACCCAGTACTTC. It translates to CASSQGRNGEETQYF.

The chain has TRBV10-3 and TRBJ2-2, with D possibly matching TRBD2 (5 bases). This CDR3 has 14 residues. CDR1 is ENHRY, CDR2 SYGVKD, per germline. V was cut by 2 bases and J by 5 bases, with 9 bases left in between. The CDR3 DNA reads TGTGCCATCAGTGAGCCCCGGGGTACCGGGGAGCTGTTTTTT. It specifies CAISEPRGTGELFF.

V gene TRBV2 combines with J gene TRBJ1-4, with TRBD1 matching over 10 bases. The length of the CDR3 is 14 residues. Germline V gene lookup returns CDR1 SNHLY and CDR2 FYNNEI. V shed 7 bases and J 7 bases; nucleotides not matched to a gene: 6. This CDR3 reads CASKEDRGLEKLFF. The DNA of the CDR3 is TGTGCCAGCAAAGAAGACAGGGGGCTTGAAAAACTGTTTTTT.

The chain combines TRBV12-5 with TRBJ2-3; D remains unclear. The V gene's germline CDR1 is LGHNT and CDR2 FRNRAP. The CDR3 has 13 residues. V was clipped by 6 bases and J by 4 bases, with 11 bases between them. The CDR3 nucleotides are TGTGCTAGTGGGTACGGAGTTGCAGATACGCAGTATTTT. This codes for CASGYGVADTQYF.

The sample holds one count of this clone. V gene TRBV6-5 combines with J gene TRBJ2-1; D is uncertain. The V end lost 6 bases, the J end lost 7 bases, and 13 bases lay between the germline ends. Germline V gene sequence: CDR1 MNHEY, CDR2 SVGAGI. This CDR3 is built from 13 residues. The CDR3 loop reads CASSSAERNEQFF. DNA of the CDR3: TGTGCCAGCAGCTCAGCCGAGAGGAATGAGCAGTTCTTC.

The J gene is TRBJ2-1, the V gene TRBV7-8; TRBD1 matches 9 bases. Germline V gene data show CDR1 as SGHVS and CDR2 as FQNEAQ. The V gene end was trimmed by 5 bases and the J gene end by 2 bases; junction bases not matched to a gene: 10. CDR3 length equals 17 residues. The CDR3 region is CASSPYGGTGPYNEQFF. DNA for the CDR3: TGTGCCAGCAGCCCGTACGGCGGGACAGGGCCCTACAATGAGCAGTTCTTC.

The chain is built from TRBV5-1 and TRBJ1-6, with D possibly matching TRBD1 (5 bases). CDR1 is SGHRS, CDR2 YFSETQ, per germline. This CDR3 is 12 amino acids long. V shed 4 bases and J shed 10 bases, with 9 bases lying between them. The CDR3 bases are TGCGCCAGCAGCCCCCGGGGGTCACCCCTCCACTTT. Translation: CASSPRGSPLHF.

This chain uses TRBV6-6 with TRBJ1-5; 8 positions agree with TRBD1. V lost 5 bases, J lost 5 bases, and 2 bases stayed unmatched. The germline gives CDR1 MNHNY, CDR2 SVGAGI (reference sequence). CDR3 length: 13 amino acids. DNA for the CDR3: TGTGCCAGCAGTCTGGACAGGGATCAGCCCCAGCATTTT. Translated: CASSLDRDQPQHF.

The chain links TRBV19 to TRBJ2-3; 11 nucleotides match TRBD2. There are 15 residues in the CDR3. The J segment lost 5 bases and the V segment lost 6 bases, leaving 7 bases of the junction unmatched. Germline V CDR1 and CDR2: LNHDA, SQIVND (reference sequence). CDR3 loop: CASRPSGGPLDTQYF. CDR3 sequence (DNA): TGTGCCAGTAGGCCTAGCGGGGGGCCTTTAGATACGCAGTATTTT. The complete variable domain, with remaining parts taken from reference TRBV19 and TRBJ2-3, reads DGGITQSPKYLFRKEGQNVTLSCEQNLNHDAMYWYRQDPGQGLRLIYYSQIVNDFQKGDIAEGYSVSREKKESFPLTVTSAQKNPTAFYLCASRPSGGPLDTQYFGPGTRLTVL.

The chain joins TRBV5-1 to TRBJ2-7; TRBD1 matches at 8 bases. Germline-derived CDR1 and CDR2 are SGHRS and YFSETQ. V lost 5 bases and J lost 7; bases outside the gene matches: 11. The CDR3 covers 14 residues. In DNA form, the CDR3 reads TGCGCCAGCAGTACCGGGACAGGCTCCCTGGAGCAGTACTTC. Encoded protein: CASSTGTGSLEQYF.

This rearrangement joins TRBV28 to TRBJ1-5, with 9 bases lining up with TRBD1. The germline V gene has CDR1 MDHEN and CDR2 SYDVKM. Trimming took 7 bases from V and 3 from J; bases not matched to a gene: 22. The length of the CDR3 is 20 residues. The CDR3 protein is CASTPHPGTGSLSINQPQHF. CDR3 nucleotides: TGTGCCAGCACCCCTCACCCGGGGACAGGGAGCCTATCTATCAATCAGCCCCAGCATTTT. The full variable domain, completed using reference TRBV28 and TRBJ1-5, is DVKVTQSSRYLVKRTGEKVFLECVQDMDHENMFWYRQDPGLGLRLIYFSYDVKMKEKGDIPEGYSVSREKKERFSLILESASTNQTSMYLCASTPHPGTGSLSINQPQHFGDGTRLSIL.

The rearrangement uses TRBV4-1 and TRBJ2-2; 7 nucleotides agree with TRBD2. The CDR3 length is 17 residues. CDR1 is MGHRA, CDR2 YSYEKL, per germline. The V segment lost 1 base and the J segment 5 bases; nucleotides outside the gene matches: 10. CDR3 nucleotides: TGCGCCAGCAGCCAAGGATTCGGGCGGGAGCTAACCGGGGAGCTGTTTTTT. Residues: CASSQGFGRELTGELFF.